The sample holds a few counts of the clone carrying this T cell receptor (beta chain). One entry per CDR3 protein results from TCRdb running MiXCR on the 5' RACE reads. The table has roughly 220,000 distinct CDR3 sequences, under 8.5% seen once; the top ten hold more than 12%. This sample stems from a study of identical twins. These data were also filed under a second study, of T cells expressing NK-cell markers.

Sequenced input: CD8+ T cells sorted from blood. The receptor was isolated from a woman aged 18-35 years in good health.

As DNA, the CDR3 is TGTGCCAGCAGTCGACCCGGACTAGCGGGAGTCAATGGGGCGTACAATGAGCAGTTCTTC. Translating gives CASSRPGLAGVNGAYNEQFF. The V and J genes are TRBV12-3 or TRBV12-4 and TRBJ2-1; 13 bases map to TRBD2. The trim removed 5 bases at V and 4 bases at J, leaving 17 bases unmatched. CDR3 length: 20 amino acids.